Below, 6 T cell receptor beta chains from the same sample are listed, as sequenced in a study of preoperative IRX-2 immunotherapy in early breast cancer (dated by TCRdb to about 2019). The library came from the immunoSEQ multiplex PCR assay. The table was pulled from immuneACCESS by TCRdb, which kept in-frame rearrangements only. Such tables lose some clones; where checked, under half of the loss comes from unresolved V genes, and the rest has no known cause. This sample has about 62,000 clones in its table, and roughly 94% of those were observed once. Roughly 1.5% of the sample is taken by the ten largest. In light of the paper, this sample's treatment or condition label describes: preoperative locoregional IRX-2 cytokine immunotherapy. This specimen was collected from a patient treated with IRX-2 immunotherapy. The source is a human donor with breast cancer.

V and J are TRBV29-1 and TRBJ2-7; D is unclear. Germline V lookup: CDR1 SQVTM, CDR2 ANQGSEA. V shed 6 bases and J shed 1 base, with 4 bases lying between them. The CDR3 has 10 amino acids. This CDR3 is CSVRSYEQYF. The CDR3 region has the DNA TGCAGCGTCCGATCCTACGAGCAGTACTTC.

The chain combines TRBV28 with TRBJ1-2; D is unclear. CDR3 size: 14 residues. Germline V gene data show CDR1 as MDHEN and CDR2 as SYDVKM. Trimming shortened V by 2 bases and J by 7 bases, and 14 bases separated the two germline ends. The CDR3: CASSLKSVVGGYTF. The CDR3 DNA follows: TGTGCCAGCAGTTTAAAGAGTGTGGTGGGTGGCTACACCTTC.

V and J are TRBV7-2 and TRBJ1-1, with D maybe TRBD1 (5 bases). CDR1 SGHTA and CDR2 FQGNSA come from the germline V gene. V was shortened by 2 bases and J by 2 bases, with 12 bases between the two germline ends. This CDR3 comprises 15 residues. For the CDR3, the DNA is TGTGCCAGCAGCTTACAGGGTATCGGTAACACTGAAGCTTTCTTT. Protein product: CASSLQGIGNTEAFF.

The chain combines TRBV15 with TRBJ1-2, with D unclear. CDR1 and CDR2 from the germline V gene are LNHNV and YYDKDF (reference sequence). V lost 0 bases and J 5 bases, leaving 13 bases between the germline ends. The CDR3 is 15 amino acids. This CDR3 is CATSRDLVGRYGYTF. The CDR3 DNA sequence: TGTGCCACCAGCAGAGATCTTGTAGGAAGGTATGGCTACACCTTC.

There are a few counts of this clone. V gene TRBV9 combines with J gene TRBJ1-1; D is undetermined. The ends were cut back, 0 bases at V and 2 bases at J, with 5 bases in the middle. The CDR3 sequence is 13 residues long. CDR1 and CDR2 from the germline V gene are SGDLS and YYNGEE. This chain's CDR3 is CASSVATNTEAFF. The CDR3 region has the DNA TGTGCCAGCAGCGTAGCGACTAACACTGAAGCTTTCTTT.

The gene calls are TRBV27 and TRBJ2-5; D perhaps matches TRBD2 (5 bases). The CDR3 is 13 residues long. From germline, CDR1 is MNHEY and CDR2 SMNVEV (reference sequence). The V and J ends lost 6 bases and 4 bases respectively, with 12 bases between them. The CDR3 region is CASSRGKGETQYF. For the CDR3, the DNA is TGTGCCAGCAGCCGAGGGAAGGGAGAGACCCAGTACTTC.